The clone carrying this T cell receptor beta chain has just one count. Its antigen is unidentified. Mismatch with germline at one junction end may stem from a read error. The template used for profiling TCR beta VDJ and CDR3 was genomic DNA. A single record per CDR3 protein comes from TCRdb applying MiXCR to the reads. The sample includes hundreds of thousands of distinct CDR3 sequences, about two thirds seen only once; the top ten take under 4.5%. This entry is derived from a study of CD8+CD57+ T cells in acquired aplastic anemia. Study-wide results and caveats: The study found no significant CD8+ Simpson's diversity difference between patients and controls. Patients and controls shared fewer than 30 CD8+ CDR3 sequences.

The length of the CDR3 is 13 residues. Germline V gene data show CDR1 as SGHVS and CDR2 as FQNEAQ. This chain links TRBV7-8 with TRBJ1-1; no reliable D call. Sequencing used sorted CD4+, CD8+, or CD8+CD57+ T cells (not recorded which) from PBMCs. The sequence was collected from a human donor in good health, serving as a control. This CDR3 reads CASSLEGTYEYIF. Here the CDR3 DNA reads TGTGCCAGCAGCTTAGAGGGAACCTATGAATACATCTTT.